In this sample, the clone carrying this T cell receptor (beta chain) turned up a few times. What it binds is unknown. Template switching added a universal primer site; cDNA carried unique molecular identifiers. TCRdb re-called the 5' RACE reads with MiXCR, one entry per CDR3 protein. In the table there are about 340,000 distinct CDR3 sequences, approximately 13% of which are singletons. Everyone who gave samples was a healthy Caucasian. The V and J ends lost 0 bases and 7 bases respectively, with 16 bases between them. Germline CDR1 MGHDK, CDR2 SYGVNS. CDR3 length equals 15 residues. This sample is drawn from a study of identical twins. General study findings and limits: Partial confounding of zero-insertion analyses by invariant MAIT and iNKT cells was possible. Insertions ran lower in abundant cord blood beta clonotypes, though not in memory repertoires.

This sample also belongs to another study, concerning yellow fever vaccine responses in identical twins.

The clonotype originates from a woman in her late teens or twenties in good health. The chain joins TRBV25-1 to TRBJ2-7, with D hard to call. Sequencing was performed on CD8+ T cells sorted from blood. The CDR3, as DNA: TGTGCCAGCAGTGAATACCTCGGCACCACTTTGGAGCAGTACTTC. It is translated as CASSEYLGTTLEQYF.